This T cell receptor beta chain is drawn from a study of blood T cell repertoires in COVID-19. Study overall: From the United States, Italy and Spain came samples of acute and convalescent COVID-19.

This CDR3 has 14 residues. The trim removed 5 bases at V and 6 bases at J, leaving 6 bases unmatched. Germline-derived CDR1 and CDR2 are SGHAT and FQNNGV. Libraries were prepared by immunoSEQ multiplex PCR; TCRdb keeps only in-frame clonotypes and omits some of them. The table lists some 220,000 clones, around three quarters of them singletons. The specimen was peripheral blood. The chain links TRBV11-2 to TRBJ2-3; the match to TRBD2 covers 9 bases. This TCR derives from a woman aged 70-85 years with acute or convalescent COVID-19. The CDR3 bases are TGTGCCAGCAGCACTAGCGGGCTCCGGGATACGCAGTATTTT. It yields the protein CASSTSGLRDTQYF.